This entry concerns a single T cell receptor beta chain. Only a few counts were recorded for this clone. Its binding antigen is unknown. The input lacks base qualities; no much larger clone sits a single base away. The trial excluded patients who had a history of autoimmune disease or were on systemic immunosuppression. Peripheral blood for TCR sequencing was collected from all dose cohorts at baseline, on cycle 4 day 1, and on cycle 7 day 1. Samples were obtained from an open-label, multicenter, first-in-human phase I dose-escalation trial of ivuxolimab. Adults with locally advanced or metastatic melanoma, renal cell carcinoma, hepatocellular carcinoma or head and neck squamous cell carcinoma were enrolled in the trial. CD4+ and CD8+ T cells were sorted separately from peripheral blood before TCR sequencing. The entry originates in a study of OX40 agonist ivuxolimab in advanced cancers. A note on the overall study: Ivuxolimab was a fully human IgG2 agonistic monoclonal antibody targeting the costimulatory receptor OX40 (CD134). Patients were allowed to have had prior anti-PD-1, anti-PD-L1 or anti-CTLA-4 therapy, and roughly 40% of the dose-escalation patients had previously received checkpoint inhibitors. Intravenous ivuxolimab was administered to patients every 2 weeks at six dose levels: 0.01, 0.1, 0.3, 1.5, 3 and 10 mg/kg. The point of sequencing TCRbeta in the periphery was to test whether ivuxolimab changed TCR sequence diversity and drove clonal T-cell expansion. The paper reports the monotherapy dose-escalation portion (N of about 52 patients) of the phase I ivuxolimab trial. Of the roughly 54 patients in dose escalation, about 20 had hepatocellular carcinoma, some 15 had melanoma, 9 had renal cell carcinoma and 9 had head and neck cancer. Partial responses were achieved by three dose-escalation patients, of whom one had hepatocellular carcinoma and two had cutaneous melanoma. In the dose-escalation cohort, 82.7% of patients were male, and the mean age was approximately 60 years, with a range of about 23 to 90. The paper's findings and limits, for the study overall: Clonal expansion of both CD4+ and CD8+ blood T cells was observed from baseline to week 6 at doses 0.1 to 3.0 mg/kg. In the 0.1-3.0 mg/kg groups, partial responders were among the patients with the lowest normalized peripheral clonal expansion, particularly in CD8+ T cells. After ivuxolimab, expanded clones were on average more numerous among CD8+ T cells than among CD4+ T cells. The antigen specificity of the clonally expanded peripheral T cells was not determined. Low levels of normalized T-cell clonal expansion were also seen in some patients who did not respond.

Genomic DNA was isolated from the sorted cells so that the TCRbeta CDR3 region could be sequenced. TCRbeta CDR3 regions were sequenced using the immunoSEQ Assay. TCRdb's version of the immuneACCESS table is confined to in-frame rearrangements and falls short of the full clone set. An unresolved V gene accounts for under half of the shortfall where checked; the remainder is of unknown origin. The sample profile shows 35,000 to 40,000 clones; over 60% of them were found once. The top ten clonotypes cover almost 10% of the sample. CDR1 and CDR2, per the germline V gene, are SGHRS and YFSETQ. There are 14 amino acids in the CDR3, from cysteine to phenylalanine inclusive. The only DNA kept is the CDR3, 42 bases in frame from the first base. V is clipped by 0 bases and J by 11 bases, and the sequence between their germline boundaries is 14 bases long.

The sequence was collected from an adult with an advanced solid tumor such as melanoma, head and neck, liver or kidney cancer. Recombination linked TRBV5-1 to TRBJ1-4, with the D gene too uncertain to name. This specimen was CD4+ or CD8+ T cells sorted from blood, taken in a trial of the OX40 agonist ivuxolimab. The CDR3 amino acid sequence is: CASSLGSDPVKLFF. The DNA sequence is as follows: TGCGCCAGCAGCTTGGGGTCGGACCCCGTGAAACTGTTTTTT. Beyond the CDR3, the reference TRBV5-1 and TRBJ1-4 genes provide the residues; the full variable domain reads: KAGVTQTPRYLIKTRGQQVTLSCSPISGHRSVSWYQQTPGQGLQFLFEYFSETQRNKGNFPGRFSGRQFSNSRSEMNVSTLELGDSALYLCASSLGSDPVKLFFGSGTQLSVL.